The clone carrying this TCR beta chain has just one count. This specimen belongs to a study of blood T cell repertoires in COVID-19. As for the study in general: Sample material is recorded as cDNA or gDNA derived from T cells, B-cell-depleted T cells, or PBMCs.

The CDR3 length is 16 residues. The germline gives CDR1 SNHLY, CDR2 FYNNEI. V lost 7 bases and J lost 4; bases outside the gene matches: 12. Some clones are missing from TCRdb's copy, which holds only in-frame ones; the method was immunoSEQ multiplex PCR. In the table there are 350,000 to 400,000 clones, 70% to 90% of which are singletons. The receptor was isolated from a woman aged 25 to 39 with COVID-19, enrolled during active disease. Sequenced: peripheral blood. V is TRBV2 and J is TRBJ2-3; 9 bases match TRBD2. CDR3 in amino acids: CASTVSGGPPSDTQYF. In DNA, the CDR3 is TGTGCCAGCACAGTGAGCGGGGGGCCACCCTCAGATACGCAGTATTTT.